This T cell receptor beta chain was recovered during a study of vaccination and CD4 T cells after COVID-19 (dated by TCRdb to 2021 to 2024). The study in broad terms: SARS-CoV-2 positivity had been established in the convalescent patients by nasal swab PCR, and mild disease was recorded in several of these patients and severe disease in one. Six males and four females were included in the convalescent cohort, with two Hispanic individuals, seven Caucasians, two Asians and one multiracial person represented. Two doses of either the Pfizer-BioNTech BNT162b2 vaccine (n=8) or the Moderna mRNA-1273 vaccine (n=2) were administered to participants. Post-COVID blood samples were collected from convalescent patients a median of about 92 days after diagnosis, with a range of about 35 to 180 days. Post-vaccine blood samples were collected a median of about 72 days after the second vaccine dose, ranging from about 13 to 250 days. Overlapping spike peptide pools from SARS-CoV-2 and from the common cold coronaviruses HCoV-NL63, HCoV-OC43 and HCoV-229E were used as culture stimuli. Control cultures received a CEFX viral epitope pool as the positive control, an HIV-1 Nef peptide pool as the negative control, or no peptide. In under twelve COVID-19 convalescent patients and 4 infection-naive healthy vaccine recipients, researchers compared the spike-specific CD4+ TCR repertoire from before mRNA vaccination with the repertoire from after.

About this clonotype itself: This receptor's antigen is unknown. Base quality data are lacking; no much larger clone is found one base away.

Overall study outcomes, separate from this receptor: Among convalescent patients, a median approximately 88% of the SARS-CoV-2-reactive clones seen after vaccination appeared only after vaccination, which suggests priming specific to the vaccine. The number of convalescent patients in the study was relatively small, and the study did not examine early timepoints following natural infection. The median count of SARS-CoV-2-reactive clonotypes went up from 21 after infection to a few dozen after vaccination, although the change was not significant. In convalescent patients, nearly all vaccine-specific clones (304 of 307) were found to be mono-reactive for SARS-CoV-2 spike rather than cross-reactive with common cold coronaviruses.

From its cysteine to its phenylalanine, the CDR3 spans 13 amino acids. The sequence is cut down to CDR3 DNA, 39 bases in frame from base 1. Trimming at the junction amounts to 2 bases on V and 2 bases on J, and the germline ends lie 7 bases apart. As encoded in the germline V gene, CDR1 is MNHEY while CDR2 is SVGAGI. This specimen's treatment or condition label, per the study, means: roughly 10-day PBMC culture with coronavirus spike peptide pools or control peptides (ViraFEST assay). The ViraFEST assay was used in the study, in which antigen-specific T cells were expanded with peptide pools and expanded clonotypes were subsequently identified by TCR sequencing. The positive SARS-CoV-2 PCR tests of the convalescent patients were dated from March to December 2020, before the Alpha, Beta and Delta variants emerged in the United States. Each well held around 2.1 million PBMCs cultured with around 10 ug/ml peptide pools in IMDM containing approximately 5% human AB serum and approximately 10 IU/ml IL-2. On days 3 and 7, half of the culture medium was replaced with fresh IL-2-containing medium. After about 11 days of culture, CD4+ T cells were isolated by negative selection using the EasySep CD4+ T cell isolation kit. PBMCs were separated from whole blood using Ficoll-Paque Plus gradient centrifugation and then either used fresh or cryopreserved at -140C. Triplicate wells were generally used for each culture condition.

The library was built by means of PCR. At the Johns Hopkins FTIC core, DNA from the cultured CD4+ T cells underwent TCR sequencing with the Oncomine TCR Beta short-read assay. The QIAamp micro DNA kit was used to extract genomic DNA from the cultured CD4+ T cells. The Oncomine TCR Beta libraries from cultured CD4+ T cells were pooled using unique dual indexes and then sequenced on an Illumina iSeq 100. From the authors' description of their analysis: Non-productive sequences were removed, and CDR3s not starting with C, not ending with F or W, or shorter than 7 amino acids were discarded. The MANAFEST web application was used to identify antigen-specific clonotypes by comparing peptide-stimulated wells against reference wells and other culture wells. For a clone to be called positive, the clone needed an FDR below 0.05, an odds ratio above 5, and a productive frequency above 0.1% in at least two of three replicate wells. A clonotype was classed as cross-reactive if the clonotype showed significant expansion both in SARS-CoV-2 spike wells and in at least one common cold coronavirus spike condition. CDR3 homology was assessed with Levenshtein distances (stringdist) and unrooted phylogenetic trees (ape) in R version 3.6.1. Clones were called with MiXCR by TCRdb after fastp trimmed the public reads at Q25, and only in-frame beta chains were retained. Every distinct CDR3 protein forms one entry, paired with its most common genes and DNA. TCRdb, not the authors, supplied the V and J calls. The sample profile shows 12,000 or so distinct CDR3 sequences; around 50% of them were found once. Jointly, the top ten make up 15% to 17% of the sample.

The sequence came from a human donor who had recovered from COVID-19. The sequenced sample consisted of CD4+ T cells from blood, cultured in vitro. This sequence uses TRBV6-5 and TRBJ2-7, with no D gene named confidently. The CDR3 is CASSYPTAYEQYF. At the DNA level, the sequence is TGTGCCAGCAGTTACCCAACTGCCTACGAGCAGTACTTC.